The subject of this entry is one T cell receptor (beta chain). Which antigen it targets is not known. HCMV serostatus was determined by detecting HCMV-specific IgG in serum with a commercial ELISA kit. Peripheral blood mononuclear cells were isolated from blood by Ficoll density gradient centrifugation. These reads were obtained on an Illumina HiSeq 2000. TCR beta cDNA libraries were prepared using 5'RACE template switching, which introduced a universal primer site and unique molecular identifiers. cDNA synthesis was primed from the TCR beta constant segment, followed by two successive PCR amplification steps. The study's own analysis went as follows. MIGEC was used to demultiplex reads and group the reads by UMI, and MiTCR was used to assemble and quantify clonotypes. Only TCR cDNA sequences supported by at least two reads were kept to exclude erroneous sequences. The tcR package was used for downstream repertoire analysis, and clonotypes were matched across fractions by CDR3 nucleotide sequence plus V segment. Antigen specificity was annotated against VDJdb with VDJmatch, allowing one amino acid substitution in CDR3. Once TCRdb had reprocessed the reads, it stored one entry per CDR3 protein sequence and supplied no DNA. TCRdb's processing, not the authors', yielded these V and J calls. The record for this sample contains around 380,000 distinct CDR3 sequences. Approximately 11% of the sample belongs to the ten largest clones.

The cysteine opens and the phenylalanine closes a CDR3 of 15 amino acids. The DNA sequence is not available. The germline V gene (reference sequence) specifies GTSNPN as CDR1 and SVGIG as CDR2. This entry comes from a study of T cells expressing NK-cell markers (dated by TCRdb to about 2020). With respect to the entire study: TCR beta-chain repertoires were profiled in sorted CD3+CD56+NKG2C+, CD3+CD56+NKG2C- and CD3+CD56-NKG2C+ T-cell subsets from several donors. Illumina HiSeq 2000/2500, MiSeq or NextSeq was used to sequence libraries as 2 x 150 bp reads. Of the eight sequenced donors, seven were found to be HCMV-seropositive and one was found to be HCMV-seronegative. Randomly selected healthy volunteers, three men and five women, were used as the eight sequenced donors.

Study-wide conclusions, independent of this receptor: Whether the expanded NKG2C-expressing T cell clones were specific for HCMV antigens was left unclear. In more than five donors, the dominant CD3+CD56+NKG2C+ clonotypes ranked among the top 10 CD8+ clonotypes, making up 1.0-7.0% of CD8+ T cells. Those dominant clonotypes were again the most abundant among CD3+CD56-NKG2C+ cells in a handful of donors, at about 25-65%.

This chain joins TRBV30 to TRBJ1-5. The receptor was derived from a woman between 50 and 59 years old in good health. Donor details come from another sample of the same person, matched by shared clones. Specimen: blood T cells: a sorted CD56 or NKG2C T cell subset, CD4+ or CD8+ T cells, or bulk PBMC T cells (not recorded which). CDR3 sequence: CAWREGSWGNQPQHF.